This T cell receptor (beta chain) was sequenced for a study of tumor T cells in aggressive B-cell lymphoma. Only in-frame clones appear in the TCRdb table, and some are missing; sequencing was by immunoSEQ multiplex PCR. Counted here are 380 or so clones, more than 85% occurring once; the ten biggest clones make up about 16%. With 0 bases clipped from V and 0 bases from J, the junction kept 5 bases outside the gene matches. Germline values: CDR1 MGHRA, CDR2 YSYEKL. This CDR3 is 16 amino acids long. Material for sequencing was tumor tissue. The TCR was taken from an adult with diffuse large B cell lymphoma. The chain joins TRBV4-1 to TRBJ2-7; 7 positions agree with TRBD2. CDR3 coding DNA: TGCGCCAGCAGCCAAGAATTGGCGGGGGTCTCCTACGAGCAGTACTTC. Translating gives CASSQELAGVSYEQYF.